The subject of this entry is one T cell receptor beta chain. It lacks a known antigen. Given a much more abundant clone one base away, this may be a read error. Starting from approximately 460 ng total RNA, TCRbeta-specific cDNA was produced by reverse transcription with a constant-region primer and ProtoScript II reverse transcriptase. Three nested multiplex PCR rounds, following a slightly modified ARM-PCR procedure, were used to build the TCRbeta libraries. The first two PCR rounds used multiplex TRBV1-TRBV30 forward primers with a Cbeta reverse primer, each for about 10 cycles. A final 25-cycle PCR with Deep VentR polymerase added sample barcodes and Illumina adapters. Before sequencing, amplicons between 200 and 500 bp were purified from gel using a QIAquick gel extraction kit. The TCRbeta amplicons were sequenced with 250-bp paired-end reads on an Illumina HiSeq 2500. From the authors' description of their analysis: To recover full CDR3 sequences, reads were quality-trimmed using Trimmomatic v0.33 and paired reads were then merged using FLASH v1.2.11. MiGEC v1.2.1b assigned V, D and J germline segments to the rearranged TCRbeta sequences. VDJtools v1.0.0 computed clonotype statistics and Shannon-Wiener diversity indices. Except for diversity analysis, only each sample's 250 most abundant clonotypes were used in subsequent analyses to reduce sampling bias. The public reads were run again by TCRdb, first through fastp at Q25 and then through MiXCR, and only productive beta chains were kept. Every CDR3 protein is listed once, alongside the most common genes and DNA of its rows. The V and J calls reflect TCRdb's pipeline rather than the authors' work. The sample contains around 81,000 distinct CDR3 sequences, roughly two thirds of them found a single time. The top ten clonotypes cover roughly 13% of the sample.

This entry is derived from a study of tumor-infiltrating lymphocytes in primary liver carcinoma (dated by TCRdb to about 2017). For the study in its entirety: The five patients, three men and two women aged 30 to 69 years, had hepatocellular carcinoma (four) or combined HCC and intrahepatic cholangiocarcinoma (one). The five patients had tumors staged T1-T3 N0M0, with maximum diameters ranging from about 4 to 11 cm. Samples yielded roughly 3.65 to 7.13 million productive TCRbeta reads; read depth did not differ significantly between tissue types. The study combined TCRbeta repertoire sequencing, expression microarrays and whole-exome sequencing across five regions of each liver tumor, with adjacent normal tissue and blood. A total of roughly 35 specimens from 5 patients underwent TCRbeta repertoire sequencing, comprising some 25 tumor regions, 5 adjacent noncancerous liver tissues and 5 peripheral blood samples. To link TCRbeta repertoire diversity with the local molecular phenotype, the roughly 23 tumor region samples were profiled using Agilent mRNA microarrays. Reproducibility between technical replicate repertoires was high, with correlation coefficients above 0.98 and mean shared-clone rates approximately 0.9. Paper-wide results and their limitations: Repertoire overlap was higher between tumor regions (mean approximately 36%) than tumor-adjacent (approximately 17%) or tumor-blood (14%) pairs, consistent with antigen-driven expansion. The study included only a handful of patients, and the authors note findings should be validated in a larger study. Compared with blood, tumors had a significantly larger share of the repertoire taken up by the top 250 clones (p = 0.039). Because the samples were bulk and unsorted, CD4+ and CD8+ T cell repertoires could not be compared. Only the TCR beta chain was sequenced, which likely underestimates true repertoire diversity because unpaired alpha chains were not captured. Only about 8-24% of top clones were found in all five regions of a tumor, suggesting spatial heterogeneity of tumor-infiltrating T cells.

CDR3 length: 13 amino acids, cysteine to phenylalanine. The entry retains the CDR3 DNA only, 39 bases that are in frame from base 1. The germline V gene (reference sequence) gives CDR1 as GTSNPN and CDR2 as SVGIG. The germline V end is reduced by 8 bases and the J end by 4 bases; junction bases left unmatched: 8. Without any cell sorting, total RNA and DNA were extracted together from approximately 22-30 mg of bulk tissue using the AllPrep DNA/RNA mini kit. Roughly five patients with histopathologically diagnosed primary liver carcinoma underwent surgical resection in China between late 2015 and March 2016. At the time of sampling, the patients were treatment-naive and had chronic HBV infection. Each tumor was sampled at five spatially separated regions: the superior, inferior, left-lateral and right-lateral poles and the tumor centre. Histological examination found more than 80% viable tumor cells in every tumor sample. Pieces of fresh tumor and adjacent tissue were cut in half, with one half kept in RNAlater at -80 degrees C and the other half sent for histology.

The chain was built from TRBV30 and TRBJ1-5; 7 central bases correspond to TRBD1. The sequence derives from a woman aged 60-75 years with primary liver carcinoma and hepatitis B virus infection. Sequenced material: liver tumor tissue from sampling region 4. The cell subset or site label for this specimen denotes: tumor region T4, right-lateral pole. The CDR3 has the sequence CALSGQVNQPQHF. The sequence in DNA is TGTGCCCTCTCCGGACAGGTGAATCAGCCCCAGCATTTT.